The 9 T cell receptor beta chains given below trace back to one sample, sequenced in a study of response to subunit inactivated influenza vaccine. TCRdb re-called the RT-PCR reads with MiXCR, one entry per CDR3 protein. The profile shows around 760,000 distinct CDR3 sequences, over 11% of them singletons. The source was PBMCs from blood, collected about 14 days before vaccination. Receptors were obtained from a man aged 45-65 years who received an inactivated influenza vaccine.

V and J are TRBV6-1 and TRBJ2-7; D may match TRBD1 or TRBD2 (5 bases each). Trimming removed 5 bases from V and 8 bases from J, with 13 bases in between. This CDR3 region has 12 residues. Germline values: CDR1 MNHNS, CDR2 SASEGT. The DNA of the CDR3 is TGTGCCAGCAGTCGGGACGATCGAAAGCAGTACTTC. As protein: CASSRDDRKQYF.

This clonotype was observed a handful of times. The chain joins TRBV7-9 to TRBJ2-5, with 14 bases fitting TRBD2. V dropped 5 bases and J dropped 4; count of bases not matched to a gene: 6. From germline, CDR1 is SEHNR and CDR2 FQNEAQ (reference sequence). This CDR3 contains 16 residues. The CDR3 nucleotides are TGTGCCAGCAGCCACGGGGGACTAGCGGGAGCAGAGACCCAGTACTTC. As protein: CASSHGGLAGAETQYF.

There are many counts of this clonotype. The chain links TRBV20-1 to TRBJ1-5, with TRBD1 identical over 7 bases. The CDR3 runs to 17 residues. Germline V gene lookup returns CDR1 DFQATT and CDR2 SNEGSKA (reference sequence). V gave up 5 bases and J gave up 2 bases; unmatched junction bases: 15. Here the CDR3 DNA reads TGCAGTGCTGAAGGGACAGTCGCCGCGCTTGGCAATCAGCCCCAGCATTTT. Residues: CSAEGTVAALGNQPQHF.

This clonotype came up many times. The genes are TRBV5-1 and TRBJ1-6; unclear D gene. V shed 0 bases and J shed 3 bases, with 7 bases lying between them. CDR3 length: 15 residues. Per germline, CDR1 SGHRS and CDR2 YFSETQ. This chain's CDR3 is CASSLEVLYNSPLHF. Here the CDR3 DNA reads TGCGCCAGCAGCTTGGAAGTTCTCTATAATTCACCCCTCCACTTT.

V gene TRBV6-4 combines with J gene TRBJ2-1; a possible D gene is TRBD2 (6 bases). The V gene lost 2 bases and the J gene lost 7 bases, with 30 bases spanning the gap. In germline, CDR1 is MRHNA, CDR2 SNTAGT. The CDR3 runs 20 residues. The CDR3 loop reads CASSDPGLGPKGVLGNEQFF. The CDR3 DNA reads TGTGCCAGCAGTGACCCGGGACTGGGCCCAAAAGGAGTCTTAGGGAATGAGCAGTTCTTC.

The chain carries TRBV30 and TRBJ2-7; 10 bases are shared with TRBD1. Germline V gives CDR1 GTSNPN, CDR2 SVGIG (reference sequence). There are 11 residues in the CDR3. CDR3 in DNA: TGTGCGGGACAGGGGTCCTACGAGCAGTACTTC. This gives the protein CAGQGSYEQYF.

The rearrangement joins TRBV30 to TRBJ2-3; 13 bases agree with TRBD2. The ends lost 3 bases at V and 4 bases at J; junction bases unmatched: 4. This CDR3 contains 15 residues. Germline assignment: CDR1 GTSNPN and CDR2 SVGIG (reference sequence). The CDR3 here is CAWSPGLAGADTQYF. Written as DNA, the CDR3 is TGTGCCTGGAGCCCAGGACTAGCGGGAGCAGATACGCAGTATTTT.

This clonotype was seen at least ten times. The chain carries TRBV2 and TRBJ2-2; D may be TRBD2 (7 bases). V dropped 4 bases and J dropped 0 bases, with 9 bases sitting between them. The CDR3 consists of 15 residues. CDR1 SNHLY and CDR2 FYNNEI come from the germline V gene. CDR3 residues: CASSGGGPNTGELFF. The CDR3 bases are TGTGCCAGCAGTGGCGGGGGCCCGAACACCGGGGAGCTGTTTTTT.

This clonotype was picked up a small number of times. V is TRBV5-1 and J is TRBJ1-5; TRBD1 matches at 7 bases. CDR3 length: 17 residues. Germline lookup yields CDR1 SGHRS and CDR2 YFSETQ. The ends lost 4 bases at V and 5 bases at J; junction bases unmatched: 15. The CDR3 bases are TGCGCCAGCAGCCTTTACCCTCAGGACAGGTCGCATCAGCCCCAGCATTTT. Translation: CASSLYPQDRSHQPQHF.